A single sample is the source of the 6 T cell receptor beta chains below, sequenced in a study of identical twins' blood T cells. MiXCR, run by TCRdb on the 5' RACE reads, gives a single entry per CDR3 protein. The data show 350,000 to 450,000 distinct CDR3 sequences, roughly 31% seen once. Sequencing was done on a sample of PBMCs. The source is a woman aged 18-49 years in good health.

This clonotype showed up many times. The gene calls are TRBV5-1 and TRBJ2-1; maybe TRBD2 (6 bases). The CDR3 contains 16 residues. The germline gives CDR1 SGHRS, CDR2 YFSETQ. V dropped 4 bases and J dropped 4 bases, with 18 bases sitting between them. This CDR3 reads CASSDSGLALYNEQFF. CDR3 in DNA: TGCGCCAGCAGCGACTCGGGGCTAGCGCTGTACAATGAGCAGTTCTTC. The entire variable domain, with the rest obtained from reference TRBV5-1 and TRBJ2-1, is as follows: KAGVTQTPRYLIKTRGQQVTLSCSPISGHRSVSWYQQTPGQGLQFLFEYFSETQRNKGNFPGRFSGRQFSNSRSEMNVSTLELGDSALYLCASSDSGLALYNEQFFGPGTRLTVL.

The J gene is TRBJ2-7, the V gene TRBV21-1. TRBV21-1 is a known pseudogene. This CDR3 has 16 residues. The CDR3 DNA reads TGTGCCAGCAGCAAAGACAAGACACCGTGTACCTACGAGCAGTACTTC. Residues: CASSKDKTPCTYEQYF.

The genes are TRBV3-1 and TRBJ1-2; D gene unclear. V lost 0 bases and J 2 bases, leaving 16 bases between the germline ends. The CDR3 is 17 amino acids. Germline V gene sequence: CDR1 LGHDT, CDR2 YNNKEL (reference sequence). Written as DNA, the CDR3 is TGTGCCAGCAGCCAAGAGAGGACGGGCCCAGAGAACTATGGCTACACCTTC. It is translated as CASSQERTGPENYGYTF.

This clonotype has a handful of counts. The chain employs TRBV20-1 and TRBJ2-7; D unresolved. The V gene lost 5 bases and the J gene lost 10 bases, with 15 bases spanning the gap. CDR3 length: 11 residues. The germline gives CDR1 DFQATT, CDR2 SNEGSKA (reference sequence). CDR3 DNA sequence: TGCAGTGCTGAGACAAGTACGAGTCAGTACTTC. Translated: CSAETSTSQYF.

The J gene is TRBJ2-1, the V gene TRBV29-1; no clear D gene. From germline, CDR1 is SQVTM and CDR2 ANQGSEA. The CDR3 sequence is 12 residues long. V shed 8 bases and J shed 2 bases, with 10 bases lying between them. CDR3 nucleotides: TGCAGCACCCAGGCAGCCTACAATGAGCAGTTCTTC. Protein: CSTQAAYNEQFF.

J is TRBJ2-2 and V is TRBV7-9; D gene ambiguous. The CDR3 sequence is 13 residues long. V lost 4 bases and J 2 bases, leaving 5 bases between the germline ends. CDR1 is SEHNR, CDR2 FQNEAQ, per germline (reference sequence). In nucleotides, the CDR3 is TGTGCCAGCAGCTATCACAACACCGGGGAGCTGTTTTTT. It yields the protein CASSYHNTGELFF.